This T cell receptor (beta chain) was identified in a study of long-term antiretroviral therapy in people with HIV. Study-level findings and limits: Clones that had undergone expansion before ART dominated the repertoire at all time points.

Samples were assayed with immunoSEQ v3.0 at survey level. Sequencing was directed toward roughly 35,000-55,000 T-cell genomes in each sample. Clones were read by immunoSEQ multiplex PCR, and TCRdb kept only the in-frame ones, dropping some. The sample comprises about 17,000 clones, roughly four fifths of which are singletons, and roughly 10% rests with the top ten. Germline CDR1 is SSHAT and CDR2 is FNYEAQ (reference sequence). This CDR3 spans 17 amino acids. One or more pre-ART and two or more post-ART PBMC samples were available from each donor. Participants living with HIV all received treatment in the United States. A remark on this clone: Its antigen is currently unknown. The junction departs from germline at one end; a sequencing error may be responsible.

The chain couples TRBV7-7 to TRBJ2-3; 13 bases fit TRBD2. The sample in question was unsorted PBMCs, obtained 0.3 years before starting antiretroviral therapy. The TCR was taken from a man aged 45 to 65 with HIV. The CDR3 is CASSPGLAGQVTDTQYF. The CDR3 DNA reads TGTGCTAGCAGCCCGGGACTAGCGGGACAGGTGACAGATACGCAGTATTTT.